These T cell receptor beta chains were read from a single sample in a study of blood T cell repertoires in COVID-19. Clones were sequenced by immunoSEQ multiplex PCR, and TCRdb holds only the in-frame ones, with some missing. The sample records some 110,000 clones, more than 85% being singletons. The sequencing input was peripheral blood. These receptor sequences come from a human donor in a cohort sampled during active COVID-19. CDR3s include the opening cysteine and the closing phenylalanine or tryptophan. The D gene is left open where the match is weak. A row's size may be missing; if present it is once, few, many or a size class.

V gene	D gene	J gene	clone size	CDR3 protein	CDR3 DNA
TRBV6-5	TRBD2	TRBJ2-7	NA	CASRQLAGAYEQYF	TGTGCCAGCAGACAACTAGCGGGGGCGTACGAGCAGTACTTC
TRBV11-2	TRBD1	TRBJ2-7	NA	CASSLGQGGLSSYEQYF	TGTGCCAGCAGCTTAGGACAGGGCGGATTATCCTCCTACGAGCAGTACTTC
TRBV28	NA	TRBJ1-2	NA	CAITRGAIYGYTF	TGTGCCATCACGCGGGGGGCGATTTATGGCTACACCTTC
TRBV11-3	NA	TRBJ2-1	NA	CASSPDPTYNEQFF	TGTGCCAGCAGCCCAGACCCGACTTACAATGAGCAGTTCTTC
TRBV7-9	NA	TRBJ1-3	few	CASSLQGASSGNTIYF	TGTGCCAGCAGCTTACAGGGCGCGAGCTCTGGAAACACCATATATTTT
TRBV11-2	NA	TRBJ1-2	NA	CASSHGQLNGYTF	TGTGCCAGCAGCCACGGACAGTTGAATGGCTACACCTTC
TRBV19	TRBD1	TRBJ1-5	NA	CASTETGSSNQPQHF	TGTGCCAGTACCGAGACAGGGAGTAGCAATCAGCCCCAGCATTTT
TRBV11-2	TRBD1	TRBJ2-1	NA	CASSFDRGNEQFF	TGTGCCAGCAGCTTTGACAGGGGTAATGAGCAGTTCTTC
TRBV5-4	TRBD1	TRBJ1-4	NA	CASSTGQASTNEKLFF	TGTGCCAGCAGCACCGGACAGGCATCCACTAATGAAAAACTGTTTTTT
TRBV7-2	NA	TRBJ2-5	NA	CASSPRQGYGQETQYF	TGTGCCAGCAGCCCTCGGCAGGGCTACGGTCAAGAGACCCAGTACTTC
TRBV11-2	TRBD1	TRBJ1-4	once	CASSVTRGLYEKLFF	TGTGCCAGCAGCGTTACCAGGGGGCTGTATGAAAAACTGTTTTTT
TRBV2	TRBD1	TRBJ1-1	NA	CASSEGTGEAFF	TGTGCCAGCAGTGAAGGGACAGGCGAAGCTTTCTTT
TRBV10-3	NA	TRBJ1-1	NA	CAISGGGMNTEAFF	TGTGCCATCAGTGGTGGAGGAATGAACACTGAAGCTTTCTTT
TRBV7-9	NA	TRBJ1-3	NA	CASSLQGAGNTIYF	TGTGCCAGCAGCCTTCAGGGTGCTGGAAACACCATATATTTT
TRBV9	TRBD1	TRBJ2-7	NA	CASSVEDRGHEQYF	TGTGCCAGCAGCGTAGAGGACAGGGGCCACGAGCAGTACTTC
TRBV5-6	NA	TRBJ1-1	NA	CASSLDPGEKAFF	TGTGCCAGCAGCTTGGATCCCGGGGAGAAAGCTTTCTTT
TRBV7-3	NA	TRBJ2-2	few	CASSWQGNTGELFF	TGTGCCAGCAGCTGGCAGGGGAACACCGGGGAGCTGTTTTTT
TRBV11-3	TRBD1	TRBJ2-2	NA	CASSLGQGLDGELFF	TGTGCCAGCAGCTTAGGACAGGGGTTGGACGGGGAGCTGTTTTTT
TRBV28	NA	TRBJ2-7	NA	CASTLEARLGSEQYF	TGTGCCAGCACCCTCGAGGCCAGGTTAGGGAGCGAGCAGTACTTC
TRBV28	NA	TRBJ2-7	NA	CASSPYVAYEQYF	TGTGCCAGCAGTCCGTATGTCGCCTACGAGCAGTACTTC
TRBV7-2	NA	TRBJ2-7	NA	CASSSSSAYEQYF	TGTGCCAGCAGCTCCAGTTCCGCCTACGAGCAGTACTTC
TRBV6-6	TRBD2	TRBJ2-1	NA	CASRRLAGDLNEQFF	TGTGCCAGCAGGAGACTAGCGGGGGACCTCAATGAGCAGTTCTTC